Below, one TCR beta chain is given with its context. The repertoire was sequenced with immunoSEQ multiplex PCR; TCRdb's copy has only in-frame clones and lacks some. The profile shows 45,000 to 60,000 clones, 60% to 80% of them singletons. The entry originates in a study of T cells in tumors after PD-1 blockade. Germline-derived CDR1 and CDR2 are LNHDA and SQIVND (reference sequence). Trimming stripped 2 bases from V and 3 bases from J, with 9 bases between. The CDR3 spans 14 residues. Tumor or blood genomic DNA was sequenced, with inputs of roughly 550 ng to 6,500 ng. This chain connects TRBV19 to TRBJ2-3; perhaps TRBD1 as D (6 bases). This specimen consisted of PBMCs, obtained before anti-PD-1 treatment. The sequence came from a human donor with basal cell carcinoma. In nucleotides, the CDR3 is TGTGCCAGTAGTATAAGCACAGGGACAGATACGCAGTATTTT. This encodes CASSISTGTDTQYF.